This TCR beta chain was sequenced in a study of CXCR3-negative and CXCR3-positive naive CD8 T cells. The CDR3 is 16 amino acids. From germline, CDR1 is SGHTA and CDR2 FQGNSA. Turning to this clonotype: What it binds is unknown.

Study-wide results and limits: Naive subsets had comparable surface CD5; TCR strength was inferred from TRB CDR3 properties.

The study made its TRB cDNA libraries by 5' RACE, adding UMI labels. Reprocessing the 5' RACE reads, TCRdb reports a single entry for every CDR3 protein and omits DNA. The table for this sample gives 100,000 to 150,000 distinct CDR3 sequences. This sequence joins TRBV7-2 and TRBJ2-3; the TCRdb D gene call, TRBD1, has no DNA to confirm it. This TCR came from a human donor in good health. Some clones in this sample may be carry-over from other donors' samples. Sequencing input: naive CXCR3- CD8+ T cells from blood. Subset indicated: CD45RO-CCR7+CD27+CD95- naive CD8+ T cells lacking CXCR3 (TNR3-). The CDR3 is CASSYMGGASTDTQYF.